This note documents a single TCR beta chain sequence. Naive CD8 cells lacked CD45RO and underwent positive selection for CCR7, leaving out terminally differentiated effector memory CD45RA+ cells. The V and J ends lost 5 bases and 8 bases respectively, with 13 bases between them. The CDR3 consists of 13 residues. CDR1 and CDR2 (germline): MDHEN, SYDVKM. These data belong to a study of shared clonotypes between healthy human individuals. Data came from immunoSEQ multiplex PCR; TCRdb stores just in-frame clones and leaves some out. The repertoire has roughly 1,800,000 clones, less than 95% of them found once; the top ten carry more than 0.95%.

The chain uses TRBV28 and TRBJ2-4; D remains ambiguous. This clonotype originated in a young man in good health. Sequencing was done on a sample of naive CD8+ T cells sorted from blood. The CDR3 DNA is TGTGCCAGCAGTAAAGGTTGGGTTGACATTCAGTACTTC. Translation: CASSKGWVDIQYF. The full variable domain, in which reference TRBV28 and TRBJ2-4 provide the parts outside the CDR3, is DVKVTQSSRYLVKRTGEKVFLECVQDMDHENMFWYRQDPGLGLRLIYFSYDVKMKEKGDIPEGYSVSREKKERFSLILESASTNQTSMYLCASSKGWVDIQYFGAGTRLSVL.